This T cell receptor beta chain stems from a study of T cell responses to AZD1222 COVID-19 vaccine. Only in-frame clones appear in the TCRdb table, and some are missing; sequencing was by immunoSEQ multiplex PCR. The data contain roughly 100,000 clones, 88% of them singletons. The CDR3 runs 13 residues. The V end was cut by 0 bases, the J end by 2 bases, with 4 bases between. CDR1 WNHNN and CDR2 SYGVQD come from the germline V gene (reference sequence). Source: peripheral blood, taken on day 0 of AZD1222 vaccination. The V gene is TRBV10-1, the J gene TRBJ1-2; D is undetermined. The sequence came from an adult in good health. CDR3 in DNA: TGCGCCAGCAGTGAGTCTCCGAACTATGGCTACACCTTC. Its protein is CASSESPNYGYTF.